This T cell receptor beta chain was recovered during a study of cytomegalovirus exposure and HLA in healthy donors. Study observations and caveats: The classifier reportedly diagnosed cytomegalovirus status with high sensitivity and specificity. When analyzed later, a missense DCLRE1C variant was found to be linked to TCR beta V- and J-gene trimming. Associated with cytomegalovirus, according to the listing, were 150 to 200 TCR beta chains.

V gave up 2 bases and J gave up 0 bases, with 12 bases separating them. The CDR3 spans 16 residues. The germline V gene has CDR1 SGHRS and CDR2 YFSETQ. Primers: 60 Vbeta forward and 13 Jbeta reverse. Sequencing used immunoSEQ multiplex PCR; TCRdb keeps in-frame clones, though not all of them. The sample lists roughly 100,000 clones; about two thirds were seen once. As for the donors, each was a healthy bone marrow donor. On this clone itself: Its antigen is unknown.

This TCR came from a boy aged 5-17 years in good health and CMV-seronegative. Sequencing was carried out using PBMCs. The chain links TRBV5-1 to TRBJ2-4; D may be TRBD2 (6 bases). CDR3 nucleotide sequence: TGCGCCAGCAGCTTTGGCGGGGATGTAGCCAAAAACATTCAGTACTTC. Amino acid sequence: CASSFGGDVAKNIQYF.